This TCR beta chain was captured in a study of persistence of HIV-infected CD4 T cells. Study-wide results and caveats: Antigen-responding cells were enriched for degenerate expanded CDR3beta sequences.

Sequencing used immunoSEQ version 4 in survey mode. Genomic DNA was diluted to around 10 ng/uL, up to 1 ug per sample. Produced via immunoSEQ multiplex PCR; TCRdb's table is partial and in-frame only. The sample consists of some 58,000 clones, approximately 75% of them appearing once. V was cut by 1 base and J by 3 bases, with 13 bases left in between. The CDR3 contains 15 residues. The germline CDR1 and CDR2 sequences are LGHDT and YNNKEL (reference sequence). The stimulus was an HIV-1 Gag 15-mer peptide pool, 0.85 to 1 ug/peptide/mL. CD40L/CD69 double-negative CD45RO-high memory CD4+ T cells were collected. This clone was picked up one time. Antigen: not known.

The source is an adult man with HIV who was CMV-seropositive. Here the sequenced sample was CD4+ T cells sorted from PBMCs after approximately 19-hour stimulation, taken from a patient who received antiretroviral therapy. This chain connects TRBV3-1 (or the pseudogene TRBV3-2) to TRBJ2-7; tentatively, D is TRBD1 (5 bases). The chain's CDR3 is CASSQVADSFYEQYF. The CDR3 region has the DNA TGTGCCAGCAGCCAAGTAGCCGACAGCTTCTACGAGCAGTACTTC.